This T cell receptor beta chain was obtained from a study of T cell clonotyping in hematopoietic cell transplantation (dated by TCRdb to the early 2020s). About the full investigation: A total of some 140 blood samples were gathered in the study from a few dozen consecutive transplant recipients along with their related donors. Patients were recruited between September 2015 and January 2017 and followed until late 2020 or death. What the work shows at the level of the full study, not this receptor alone: Overlap with donor repertoires was found for only a small fraction of recipient repertoires, with over 97% found to appear de novo at the given depth. After transplant, TCR diversity in recipients dropped, and pathologically expanded clonotypes climbed progressively between day 30 and day 180. Broader TCR repertoire diversity after transplant was predicted by Inverse Simpson Index values from donors and from recipients before transplant. The sample size was limited, and because cells were not sorted, the contributions of CD4 and CD8 repertoires could not be separated.

Measured from the cysteine to the phenylalanine, the CDR3 is 14 residues long. This entry keeps only the CDR3 DNA: 42 bases, framed from base 1. Taken from the germline V gene, the CDR1 and CDR2 loops are MNHEY and SVGAGI. V trim: 5 bases; J trim: 2 bases; unmatched bases: 5. The immunoSEQ assay, a bias-controlled multiplex PCR with V- and J-specific primers, was used to amplify TCR beta CDR3 regions from genomic DNA. A proprietary barcode and Illumina adapter sequences were added to the CDR3 amplicons in a second PCR step. CDR3 libraries were sequenced on an Illumina MiSeq instrument. As for the authors' bioinformatics: Export and quality control were done with immunoSEQ Analyzer 3.0, while downstream analyses used R Bioconductor and Immunarch. Only productive rearrangements within the normalized downsampled data set were used in the calculation of repertoire metrics. In the normalized cohort, a clonotype counted as pathologically expanded if the clonotype was larger than 5 templates. Repertoire diversity was measured with the Inverse Simpson Index. To capture all clonotypes, the CMV-specificity analyses were run on the non-normalized data set. TCRdb re-hosts the immuneACCESS table, in-frame sequences only. Its copies lack some clones; in the studies checked, an unresolved V gene accounts for under half of them, and the cause for the rest is not known. V and J calls plus clone size are reproduced from that table; the DNA served to infer D and trimming. This sample gives 7,000 or so clones in total; approximately 90% of them show up just once. The ten biggest clones cover about 5.5% of the sample.

A note on this clone: Its antigen target is currently unknown. No much larger clone exists at a distance of one base, and base qualities are not known.

What the time point label conveys for this sample: 100 days after allo-HCT. Blood from recipients was drawn about 28 days before transplant and again at days 30, 100 and 180 after transplant. Using Nuclei Lysis Solution, genomic DNA was extracted from unfractionated peripheral blood mononuclear cells that were either fresh or cryopreserved. Source: PBMCs, taken 100 days after allogeneic stem cell transplant. This TCR was recovered from a male patient between 45 and 59 years old who had an allogeneic stem cell transplant from a related donor, so the T cells may come from the graft donor. Some clones in this sample may be carry-over from other donors' samples. Recombination connected TRBV6-5 to TRBJ1-2; 7 middle bases align to TRBD1. The nucleotide sequence is TGTGCCAGCAGTGACCCGACAGGGAACTATGGCTACACCTTC. It translates to CASSDPTGNYGYTF.